This TCR beta chain was obtained from a study of blood T cell repertoires in COVID-19. Overall study context: Sites across the United States, Italy and Spain contributed samples from acute and convalescent COVID-19. In each case, the material was cDNA or gDNA derived from T cells, B-cell-depleted T cells, or PBMCs.

Here immunoSEQ multiplex PCR was the method, and the copy in TCRdb shows in-frame clones only, minus some. The sample lists about 320,000 clones, around 85% occurring once. Germline loops: CDR1 SGHRS, CDR2 YFSETQ. V lost 0 bases and J lost 6; bases outside the gene matches: 0. The length of the CDR3 is 14 residues. Comments on this clone: Other DNA sequences in this specimen translate into the identical CDR3.

The specimen sequenced was peripheral blood. The receptor was isolated from a human donor in a cohort sampled during active COVID-19. The chain couples TRBV5-1 to TRBJ2-2; 9 bases map to TRBD1. The CDR3: CASSLGQGAGELFF. DNA of the CDR3: TGCGCCAGCAGCTTGGGACAGGGGGCCGGGGAGCTGTTTTTT.